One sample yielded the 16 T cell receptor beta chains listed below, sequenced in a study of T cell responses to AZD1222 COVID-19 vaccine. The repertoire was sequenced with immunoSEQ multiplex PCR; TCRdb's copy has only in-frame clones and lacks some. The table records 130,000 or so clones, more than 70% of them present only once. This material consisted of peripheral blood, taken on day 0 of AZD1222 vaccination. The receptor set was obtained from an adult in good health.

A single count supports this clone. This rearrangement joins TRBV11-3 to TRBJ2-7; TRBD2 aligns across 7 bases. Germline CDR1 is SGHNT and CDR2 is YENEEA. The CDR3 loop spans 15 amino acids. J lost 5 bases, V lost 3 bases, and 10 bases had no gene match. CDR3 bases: TGTGCCAGCAGCTTTGGGGGGGTTTCGGTGGACGAGCAGTACTTC. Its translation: CASSFGGVSVDEQYF.

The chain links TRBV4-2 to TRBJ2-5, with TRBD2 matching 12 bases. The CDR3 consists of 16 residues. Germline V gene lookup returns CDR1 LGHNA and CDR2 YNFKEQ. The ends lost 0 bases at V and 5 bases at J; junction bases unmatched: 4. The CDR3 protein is CASSQDRTSGTETQYF. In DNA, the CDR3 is TGTGCCAGCAGCCAAGACAGGACTAGCGGGACGGAGACCCAGTACTTC.

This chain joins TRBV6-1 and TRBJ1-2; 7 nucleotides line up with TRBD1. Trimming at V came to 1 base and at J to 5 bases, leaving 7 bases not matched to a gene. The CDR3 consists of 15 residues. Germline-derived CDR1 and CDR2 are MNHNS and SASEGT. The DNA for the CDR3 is TGTGCCAGCAGTGAAGGGGGACAGCTTGGGTATGGCTACACCTTC. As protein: CASSEGGQLGYGYTF.

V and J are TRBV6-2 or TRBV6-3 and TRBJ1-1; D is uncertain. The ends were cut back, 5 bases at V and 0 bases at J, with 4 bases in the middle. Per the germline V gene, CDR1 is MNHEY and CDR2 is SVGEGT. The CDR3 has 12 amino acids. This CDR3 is CASSDVNTEAFF. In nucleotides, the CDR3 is TGTGCCAGCAGTGACGTGAACACTGAAGCTTTCTTT.

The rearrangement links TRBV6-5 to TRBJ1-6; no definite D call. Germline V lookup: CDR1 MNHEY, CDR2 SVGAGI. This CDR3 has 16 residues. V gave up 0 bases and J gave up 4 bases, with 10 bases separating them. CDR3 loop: CASSYSVGGYNSPLHF. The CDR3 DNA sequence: TGTGCCAGCAGTTACTCCGTGGGCGGGTATAATTCACCCCTCCACTTT.

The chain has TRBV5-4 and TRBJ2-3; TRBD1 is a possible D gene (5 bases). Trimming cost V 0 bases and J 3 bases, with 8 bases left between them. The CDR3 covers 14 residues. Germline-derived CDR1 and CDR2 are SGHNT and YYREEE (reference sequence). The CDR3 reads CASSLVAGTDTQYF. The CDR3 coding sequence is TGTGCCAGCAGCTTGGTAGCAGGGACAGATACGCAGTATTTT.

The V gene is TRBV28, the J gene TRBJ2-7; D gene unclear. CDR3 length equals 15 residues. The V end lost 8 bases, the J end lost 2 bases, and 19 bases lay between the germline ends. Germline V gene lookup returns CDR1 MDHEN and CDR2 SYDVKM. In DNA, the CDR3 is TGTGCCAGCTGTTCCCCCGGGCTACCTCCCTACGAGCAGTACTTC. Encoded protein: CASCSPGLPPYEQYF. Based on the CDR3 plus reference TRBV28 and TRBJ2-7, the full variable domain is DVKVTQSSRYLVKRTGEKVFLECVQDMDHENMFWYRQDPGLGLRLIYFSYDVKMKEKGDIPEGYSVSREKKERFSLILESASTNQTSMYLCASCSPGLPPYEQYFGPGTRLTVT.

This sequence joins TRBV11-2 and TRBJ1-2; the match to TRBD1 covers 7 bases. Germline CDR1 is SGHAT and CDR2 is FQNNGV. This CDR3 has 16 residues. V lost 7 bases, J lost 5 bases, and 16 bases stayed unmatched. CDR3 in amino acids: CASTPGGGSETYGYTF. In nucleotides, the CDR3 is TGTGCCAGCACCCCAGGGGGGGGGTCGGAGACATATGGCTACACCTTC.

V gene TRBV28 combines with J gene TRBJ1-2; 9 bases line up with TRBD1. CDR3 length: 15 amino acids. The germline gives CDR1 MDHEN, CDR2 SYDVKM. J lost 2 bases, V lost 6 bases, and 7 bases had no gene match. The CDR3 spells CASSPGQGSNYGYTF. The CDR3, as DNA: TGTGCCAGCAGCCCGGGACAGGGCTCCAACTATGGCTACACCTTC.

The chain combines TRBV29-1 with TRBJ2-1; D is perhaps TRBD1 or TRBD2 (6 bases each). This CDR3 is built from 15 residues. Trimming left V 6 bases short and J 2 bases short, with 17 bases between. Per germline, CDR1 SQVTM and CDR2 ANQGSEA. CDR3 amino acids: CSVVVRGLAYNEQFF. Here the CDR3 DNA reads TGCAGCGTGGTGGTCCGGGGGCTCGCCTACAATGAGCAGTTCTTC.

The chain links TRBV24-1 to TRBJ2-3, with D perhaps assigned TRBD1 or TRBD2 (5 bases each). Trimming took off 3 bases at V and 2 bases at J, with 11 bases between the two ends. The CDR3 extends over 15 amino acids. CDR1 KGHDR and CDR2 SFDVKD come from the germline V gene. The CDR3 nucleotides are TGTGCCACCAGTGATCCCGCAGGGACCACAGATACGCAGTATTTT. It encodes CATSDPAGTTDTQYF.

The CDR3 DNA reads TGTGCCAGCAGCTTAGATGACAGGGGATTCTTTCAGTACTTC. It yields the protein CASSLDDRGFFQYF. The rearrangement uses TRBV11-3 and TRBJ2-4, with 8 positions matching TRBD1. V shed 0 bases and J 11 bases; nucleotides not matched to a gene: 6. The CDR3 loop spans 14 amino acids. Germline V CDR1 and CDR2: SGHNT, YENEEA.

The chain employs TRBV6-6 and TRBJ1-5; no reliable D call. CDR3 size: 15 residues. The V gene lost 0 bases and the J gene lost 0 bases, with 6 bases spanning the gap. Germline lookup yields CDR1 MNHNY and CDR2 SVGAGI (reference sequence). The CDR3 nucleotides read TGTGCCAGCAGTTACTCGAGCAGTAGCAATCAGCCCCAGCATTTT. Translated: CASSYSSSSNQPQHF.

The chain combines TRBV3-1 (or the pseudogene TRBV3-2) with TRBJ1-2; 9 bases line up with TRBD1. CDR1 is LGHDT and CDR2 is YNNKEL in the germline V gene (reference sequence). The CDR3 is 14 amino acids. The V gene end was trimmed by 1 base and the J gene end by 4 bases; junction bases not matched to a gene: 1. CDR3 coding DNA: TGTGCCAGCAGCCAAGCGGACAGGGGCTATGGCTACACCTTC. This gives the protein CASSQADRGYGYTF.

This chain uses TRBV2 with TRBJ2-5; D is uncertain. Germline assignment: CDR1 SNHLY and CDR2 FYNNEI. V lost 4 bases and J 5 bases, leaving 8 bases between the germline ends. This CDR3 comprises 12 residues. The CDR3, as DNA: TGTGCCAGCAGTGCCGTCCGGGAGACCCAGTACTTC. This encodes CASSAVRETQYF.

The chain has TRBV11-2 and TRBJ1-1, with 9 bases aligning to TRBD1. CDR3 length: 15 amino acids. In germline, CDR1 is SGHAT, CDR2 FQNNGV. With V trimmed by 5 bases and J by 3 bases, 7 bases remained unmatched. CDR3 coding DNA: TGTGCCAGCAGCATCTACAGGGGGCAGGACACTGAAGCTTTCTTT. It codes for CASSIYRGQDTEAFF.